The 7 T cell receptor beta chains in this list originate from one sample, sequenced in a study of response to subunit inactivated influenza vaccine. TCRdb ran MiXCR on the RT-PCR reads and lists one entry per CDR3 protein. Here the sample spans hundreds of thousands of distinct CDR3 sequences, roughly 23% being singletons. This specimen consisted of CD4+ T cells sorted from PBMCs, obtained roughly 5 days after vaccination. The receptors stem from a man between 45 and 60 years old who received an inactivated influenza vaccine.

Only a few counts were recorded for this clonotype. The gene calls are TRBV12-3 or TRBV12-4 and TRBJ2-1; possible D gene TRBD2, 6 bases. The CDR3 consists of 13 residues. The germline V and J ends were trimmed by 1 base and 11 bases, with 12 bases remaining between them. CDR3 in DNA: TGTGCCAGCAGTTTAGAGGCCCGGGGGAAGCAGTTCTTC. Translation gives CASSLEARGKQFF.

The sample holds one count of this clonotype. The CDR3 nucleotides read TGTGCCAGCAGCTCCCAAACAGTCCTCACAGATACGCAGTATTTT. It codes for CASSSQTVLTDTQYF. The chain links TRBV5-5 to TRBJ2-3; D uncertain. The germline gives CDR1 SGHKS, CDR2 YYEKEE (reference sequence). This CDR3 is 15 amino acids long. The V end lost 3 bases, the J end lost 2 bases, and 13 bases lay between the germline ends.

The J gene is TRBJ2-5, the V gene TRBV18; D gene ambiguous. Trimming cost V 6 bases and J 2 bases, with 10 bases left between them. This CDR3 spans 13 amino acids. Germline CDR1 is KGHSH and CDR2 is LQKENI. As DNA, the CDR3 is TGTGCCAGCTCCGCCAAACTACAAGAGACCCAGTACTTC. This translates into CASSAKLQETQYF.

In its sample, this clonotype was seen a few times. The V call is TRBV5-1, the J call TRBJ1-2; 9 bases are shared with TRBD1. CDR1 is SGHRS and CDR2 is YFSETQ in the germline V gene. After removal of 4 bases from V and 4 bases from J, the junction contained 8 bases not matched to a gene. The CDR3 sequence is 15 residues long. The CDR3 coding sequence is TGCGCCAGCAGCGTCGGACAGGGGTCGAGCTATGGCTACACCTTC. Residues: CASSVGQGSSYGYTF.

In its sample, this clonotype was seen a few times. The chain uses TRBV6-5 and TRBJ2-1, with 9 positions matching TRBD2. The germline CDR1 and CDR2 sequences are MNHEY and SVGAGI. After removal of 4 bases from V and 7 bases from J, the junction contained 14 bases not matched to a gene. CDR3 length: 17 amino acids. CDR3 nucleotide sequence: TGTGCCAGCAGTTGGGGGGACCGGCGGGAGGGCCGGAATGAGCAGTTCTTC. As protein: CASSWGDRREGRNEQFF.

This clonotype was observed a handful of times. CDR3 loop: CSAQTGQGGLEQYF. The DNA of the CDR3 is TGCAGTGCCCAGACCGGACAGGGAGGGCTCGAGCAGTACTTC. This chain connects TRBV20-1 to TRBJ2-7; perhaps TRBD1 as D (8 bases). Trimming cost V 6 bases and J 6 bases, with 21 bases left between them. Germline lookup yields CDR1 DFQATT and CDR2 SNEGSKA (reference sequence). The CDR3 totals 14 residues.

This clonotype was observed many times. The chain combines TRBV28 with TRBJ1-5, with TRBD1 matching 9 bases. With V trimmed by 8 bases and J by 5 bases, 10 bases remained unmatched. This CDR3 is built from 15 residues. In germline, CDR1 is MDHEN, CDR2 SYDVKM. CDR3 nucleotide sequence: TGTGCCAGCGACTACACTAACAGGGGGCATCAGCCCCAGCATTTT. Encoded protein: CASDYTNRGHQPQHF.